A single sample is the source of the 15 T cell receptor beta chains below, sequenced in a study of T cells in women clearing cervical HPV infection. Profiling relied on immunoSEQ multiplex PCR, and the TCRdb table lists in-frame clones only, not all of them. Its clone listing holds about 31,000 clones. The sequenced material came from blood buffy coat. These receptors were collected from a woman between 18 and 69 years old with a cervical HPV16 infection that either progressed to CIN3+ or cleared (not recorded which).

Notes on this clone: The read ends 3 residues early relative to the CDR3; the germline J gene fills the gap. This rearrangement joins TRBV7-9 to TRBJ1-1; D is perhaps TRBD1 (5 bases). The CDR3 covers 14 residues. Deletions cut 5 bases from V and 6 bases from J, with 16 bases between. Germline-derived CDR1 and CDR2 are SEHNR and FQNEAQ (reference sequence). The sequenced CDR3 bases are TGTGCCAGCAGCCCGGGGGGGTTGGGGGCTGAA. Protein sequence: CASSPGGLGAE. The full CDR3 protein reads CASSPGGLGAEAFF.

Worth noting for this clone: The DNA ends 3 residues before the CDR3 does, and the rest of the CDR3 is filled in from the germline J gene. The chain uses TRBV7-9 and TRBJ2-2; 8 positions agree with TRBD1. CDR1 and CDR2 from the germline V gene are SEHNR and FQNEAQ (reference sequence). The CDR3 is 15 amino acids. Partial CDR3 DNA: TGTGCCAGCAGCTTCTCGGACAGGGTAAACGAAAAG. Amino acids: CASSFSDRVNEK. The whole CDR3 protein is CASSFSDRVNEKLFF.

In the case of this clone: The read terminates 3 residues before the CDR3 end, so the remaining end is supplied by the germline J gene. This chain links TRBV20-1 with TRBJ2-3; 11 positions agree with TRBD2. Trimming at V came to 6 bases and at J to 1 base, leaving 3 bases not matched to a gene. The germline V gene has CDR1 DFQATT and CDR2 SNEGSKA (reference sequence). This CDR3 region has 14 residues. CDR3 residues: CSAQGLAGTDTQYF. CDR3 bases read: TGCAGTGCGCAGGGACTAGCGGGCACAGATACG.

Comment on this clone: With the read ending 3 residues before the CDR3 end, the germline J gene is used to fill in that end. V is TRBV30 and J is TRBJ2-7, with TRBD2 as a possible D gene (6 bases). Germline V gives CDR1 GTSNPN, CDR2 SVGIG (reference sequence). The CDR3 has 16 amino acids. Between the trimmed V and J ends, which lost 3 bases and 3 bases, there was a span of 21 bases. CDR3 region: CAWSVLARGLYYEQYF. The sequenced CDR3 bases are TGTGCCTGGAGCGTACTCGCGCGGGGTCTCTACTACGAG.

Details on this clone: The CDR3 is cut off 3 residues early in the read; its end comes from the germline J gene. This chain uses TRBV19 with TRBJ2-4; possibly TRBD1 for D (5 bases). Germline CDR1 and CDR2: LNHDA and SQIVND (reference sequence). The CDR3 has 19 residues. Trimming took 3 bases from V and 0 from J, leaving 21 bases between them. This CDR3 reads CASSIHAGNGLEAKNIQYF. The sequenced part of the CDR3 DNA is TGTGCCAGTAGTATCCATGCAGGGAACGGTTTGGAAGCCAAAAACATT.

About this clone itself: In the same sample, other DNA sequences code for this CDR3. CDR3 bases read: TGCAGTGCTAGAGGCGTTACGACCGGGGAG. Protein sequence: CSARGVTTGE. The full-length CDR3 reads as CSARGVTTGELFF. The chain employs TRBV20-1 and TRBJ2-2; D unclear. The observed sequence ends 3 residues before the CDR3 terminus, with the missing tail filled in from the germline J gene. Germline-derived CDR1 and CDR2 are DFQATT and SNEGSKA (reference sequence). This CDR3 spans 13 amino acids. V was clipped by 1 base and J by 5 bases, with 8 bases between them.

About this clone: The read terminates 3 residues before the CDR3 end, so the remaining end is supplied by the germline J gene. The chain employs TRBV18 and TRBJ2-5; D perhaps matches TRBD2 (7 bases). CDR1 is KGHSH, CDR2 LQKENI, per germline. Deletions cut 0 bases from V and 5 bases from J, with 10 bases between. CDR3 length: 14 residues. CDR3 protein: CASSPPEGGETQYF. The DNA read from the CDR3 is TGTGCCAGCTCACCACCGGAGGGGGGGGAGACC.

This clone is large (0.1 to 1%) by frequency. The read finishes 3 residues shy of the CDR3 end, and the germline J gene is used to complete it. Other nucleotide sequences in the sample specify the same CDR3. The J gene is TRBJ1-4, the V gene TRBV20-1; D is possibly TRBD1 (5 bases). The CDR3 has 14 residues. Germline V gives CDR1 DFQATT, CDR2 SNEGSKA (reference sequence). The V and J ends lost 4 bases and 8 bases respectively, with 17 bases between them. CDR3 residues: CSAKKGQGKEKLFF. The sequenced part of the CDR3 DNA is TGCAGTGCTAAGAAGGGGCAGGGAAAAGAAAAA.

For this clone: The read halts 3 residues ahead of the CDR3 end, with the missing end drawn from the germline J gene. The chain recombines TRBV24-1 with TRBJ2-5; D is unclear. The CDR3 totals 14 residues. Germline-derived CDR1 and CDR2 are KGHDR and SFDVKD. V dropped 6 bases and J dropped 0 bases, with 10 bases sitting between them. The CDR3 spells CATSSLDNQETQYF. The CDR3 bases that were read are TGTGCCACCAGTAGTCTAGATAACCAAGAGACC.

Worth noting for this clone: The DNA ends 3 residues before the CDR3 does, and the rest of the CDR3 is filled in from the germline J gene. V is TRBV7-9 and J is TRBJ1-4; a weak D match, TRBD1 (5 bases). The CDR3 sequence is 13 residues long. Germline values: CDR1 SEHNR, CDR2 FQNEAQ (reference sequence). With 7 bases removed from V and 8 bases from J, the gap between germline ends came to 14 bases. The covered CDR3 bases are TGTGCCAGCAAACCGGGACTAGGAGAAAAA. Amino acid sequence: CASKPGLGEK. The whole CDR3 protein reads CASKPGLGEKLFF.

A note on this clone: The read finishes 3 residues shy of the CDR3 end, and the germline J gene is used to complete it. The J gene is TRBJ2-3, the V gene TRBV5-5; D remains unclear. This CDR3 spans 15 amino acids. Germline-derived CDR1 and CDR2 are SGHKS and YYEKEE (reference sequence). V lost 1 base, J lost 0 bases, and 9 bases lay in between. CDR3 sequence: CASSLRYSSTDTQYF. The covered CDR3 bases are TGTGCCAGCAGCTTGCGGTACAGCAGCACAGATACG.

The CDR3 DNA, read in part, is TGTGCCAGCAGCTCTACAGGGTCCCTAGGTCAGCCC. This gives the protein CASSSTGSLGQP. The entire CDR3 protein reads CASSSTGSLGQPQHF. The chain employs TRBV7-9 and TRBJ1-5, with a tentative D call TRBD1 (6 bases). The read finishes 3 residues shy of the CDR3 end, and the germline J gene is used to complete it. The CDR3 consists of 15 residues. CDR1 is SEHNR and CDR2 is FQNEAQ in the germline V gene (reference sequence). Trimming left V 4 bases short and J 6 bases short, with 16 bases between.

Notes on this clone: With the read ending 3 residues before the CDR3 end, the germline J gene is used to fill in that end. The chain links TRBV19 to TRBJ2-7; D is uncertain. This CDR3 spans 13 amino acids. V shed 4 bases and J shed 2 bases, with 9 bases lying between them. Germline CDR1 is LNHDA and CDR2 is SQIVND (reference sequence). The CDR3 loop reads CASSRTVTYEQYF. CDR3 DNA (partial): TGTGCCAGTAGTAGAACAGTAACCTACGAG.

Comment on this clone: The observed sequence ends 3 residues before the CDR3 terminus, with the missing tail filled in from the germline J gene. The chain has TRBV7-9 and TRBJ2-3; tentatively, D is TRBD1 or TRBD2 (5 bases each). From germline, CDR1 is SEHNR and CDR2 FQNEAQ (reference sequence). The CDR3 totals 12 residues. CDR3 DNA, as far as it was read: TGTGCCAGCAGCATCCCCGAGGGGTCG. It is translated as CASSIPEGS. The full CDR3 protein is CASSIPEGSQYF.

Here the CDR3 reads CAPIYYNEQFF. CDR3 DNA, as far as it was read: TGTGCCCCCATCTATTACAATGAG. The chain carries TRBV10-3 and TRBJ2-1, with D unresolved. The read halts 3 residues ahead of the CDR3 end, with the missing end drawn from the germline J gene. CDR1 and CDR2 (germline): ENHRY, SYGVKD. The CDR3 spans 11 residues. Trimming removed 11 bases from V and 4 bases from J, with 9 bases in between.